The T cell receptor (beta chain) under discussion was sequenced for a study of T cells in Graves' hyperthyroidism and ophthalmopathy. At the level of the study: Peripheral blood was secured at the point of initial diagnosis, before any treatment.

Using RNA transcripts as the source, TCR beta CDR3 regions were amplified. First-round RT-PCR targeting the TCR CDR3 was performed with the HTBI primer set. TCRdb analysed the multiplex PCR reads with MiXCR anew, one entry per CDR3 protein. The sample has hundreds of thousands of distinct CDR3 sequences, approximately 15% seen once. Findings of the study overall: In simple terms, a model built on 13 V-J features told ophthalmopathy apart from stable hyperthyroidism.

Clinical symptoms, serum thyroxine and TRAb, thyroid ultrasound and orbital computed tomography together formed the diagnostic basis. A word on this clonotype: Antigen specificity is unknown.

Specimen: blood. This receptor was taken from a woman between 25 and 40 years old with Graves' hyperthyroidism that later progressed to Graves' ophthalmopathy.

This CDR3 is CSARESSGTDTQHF. CDR3 sequence (DNA): TGCAGTGCTAGAGAGAGTAGCGGTACAGATACGCAGCATTTT. This rearrangement joins TRBV20-1 to TRBJ2-3; D ambiguous. The J call may not be correct, given that the DNA end is closer to TRBJ1-5. Germline V gives CDR1 DFQATT, CDR2 SNEGSKA (reference sequence). The CDR3 length is 14 residues.